This is a list of T cell receptor beta chains from one sample in a study of shared clonotypes between healthy human individuals. Some clones are missing from TCRdb's copy, which holds only in-frame ones; the method was immunoSEQ multiplex PCR. There are some 530,000 clones in the sample; more than 75% occur only once, and around 12% lies in the top ten. The sequencing input was PBMCs. The receptors derive from a woman aged 40 to 50 in good health. Some clones in this sample may be carry-over from other donors' samples. CDR3s include the opening cysteine and the closing phenylalanine or tryptophan.

>TRBV5-4|TRBJ2-1|15
CASSLDPGGNNEQFF
>TRBV11-3|TRBJ2-1|15
CASSLEAGGYNEQFF
>TRBV18|TRBJ2-7|13
CASSLTASYEQYF
>TRBV2|TRBJ1-5|14
CASRAGLVGQPQHF
>TRBV5-6|TRBJ2-5|14
CASSLTGGRETQYF
>TRBV18|TRBJ2-2|16
CASSPFPSANTGELFF
>TRBV6-1|TRBJ2-2|19
CASSERYSGSSGWTGELFF
>TRBV18|TRBJ1-1|14
CASSPGGGHTEAFF
>TRBV6-1|TRBJ1-5|15
CASSDLQVSNQPQHF
>TRBV27|TRBJ1-5|13
CASKPQGYQPQHF
>TRBV2|TRBJ2-6|16
CASSELDFSGANVLTF
>TRBV7-3|TRBJ2-1|13
CASSQTVYNEQFF
>TRBV10-3|TRBJ2-1|19
CAISDPVTGAPRSYNEQFF
>TRBV27|TRBJ1-4|14
CASSPRTGGVKLFF
>TRBV11-2|TRBJ2-2|15
CASSFFRSGSGELFF
>TRBV5-8|TRBJ2-1|14
CASSAGQSYNEQFF
>TRBV28|TRBJ2-5|13
CASSRRGRETQYF
>TRBV10-3|TRBJ2-3|15
CAISPYGGSTDTQYF
>TRBV9|TRBJ2-1|15
CASSIRTGGANEQFF
>TRBV9|TRBJ2-5|17
CASSVGQVAVWGETQYF
>TRBV7-3|TRBJ2-1|15
CASSLTAGAGNEQFF
>TRBV10-3|TRBJ1-4|17
CAISGGGTGERNEKLFF
>TRBV30|TRBJ2-5|13
CASTTGVGETQYF
>TRBV28|TRBJ2-2|16
CASSFYGRGFTGELFF
>TRBV19|TRBJ2-2|16
CASSTRTSGSPGELFF
>TRBV29-1|TRBJ2-1|13
CSAAGGGRNEQFF
>TRBV29-1|TRBJ1-2|11
CSVTVDYGYTF
>TRBV28|TRBJ2-7|15
CASKDPSGATYEQYF